Below are 9 T cell receptor beta chains sequenced from a single sample in a study of blood T cells in healthy people across ages. A J-beta primer mix and a sample-barcoded 5' primer were used in a second PCR of roughly 6 to 11 cycles. TCRdb called the 5' RACE reads again in MiXCR, with one record for every CDR3 protein. This sample has 1.4 million or so distinct CDR3 sequences, with approximately 43% found just once. The sample was blood. These receptors were collected from a woman aged 18 to 35 in good health.

To note about this clonotype: A much larger clone differs by one base, so this may be a read error. The CDR3 DNA reads as TGTGCCAGCAGTGACTCGGTACAGGGTGAGCAGTACTTC. Residues: CASSDSVQGEQYF. The chain links TRBV6-4 to TRBJ2-7, with TRBD1 as a possible D gene (6 bases). Germline V CDR1 and CDR2: MRHNA, SNTAGT. The CDR3 contains 13 residues. Trimming removed 0 bases from V and 7 bases from J, with 10 bases in between.

This clonotype was seen a few times. This chain uses TRBV9 with TRBJ2-3; possible D gene TRBD2, 6 bases. The V gene lost 0 bases and the J gene lost 1 base, with 9 bases spanning the gap. Per the germline V gene, CDR1 is SGDLS and CDR2 is YYNGEE. The CDR3 covers 15 residues. Here the CDR3 reads CASSVVEGGTDTQYF. DNA of the CDR3: TGTGCCAGCAGCGTAGTGGAGGGTGGCACAGATACGCAGTATTTT.

This sequence joins TRBV2 and TRBJ2-5, with D unresolved. Germline assignment: CDR1 SNHLY and CDR2 FYNNEI. This CDR3 is built from 13 residues. Trimming shortened V by 3 bases and J by 11 bases, and 16 bases separated the two germline ends. The CDR3 reads CASSDGLGNEQYF. In DNA form, the CDR3 reads TGTGCCAGCAGTGACGGCTTGGGGAATGAGCAGTACTTC.

This clonotype was found a few times. The chain joins TRBV19 to TRBJ1-1; no firm D call. V was trimmed by 7 bases and J by 1 base, leaving 19 bases between them. This CDR3 is 16 amino acids long. CDR1 is LNHDA, CDR2 SQIVND, per germline (reference sequence). The CDR3 nucleotides are TGTGCCAGTATCCCCCGTTTCGGGGTTGAGAACACTGAAGCTTTCTTT. This codes for CASIPRFGVENTEAFF.

This clonotype was seen repeatedly, ten times or more. The chain is built from TRBV12-3 or TRBV12-4 and TRBJ2-7, with D perhaps matching TRBD1 (6 bases). This CDR3 has 15 amino acids. Trimming stripped 5 bases from V and 4 bases from J, with 18 bases between. CDR3 residues: CASSQGTRVGYEQYF. CDR3 in DNA: TGTGCCAGCAGTCAAGGGACACGGGTAGGGTACGAGCAGTACTTC.

The J gene is TRBJ2-1, the V gene TRBV7-9, with 9 bases identical to TRBD1. The CDR3 extends over 15 amino acids. Trimming at V came to 1 base and at J to 6 bases, leaving 4 bases not matched to a gene. Per germline, CDR1 SEHNR and CDR2 FQNEAQ (reference sequence). CDR3 sequence: CASSLGDRDFNEQFF. The CDR3 nucleotides are TGTGCCAGCAGCTTAGGGGACAGGGACTTCAATGAGCAGTTCTTC.

This clonotype was seen a few times. The J gene is TRBJ1-4, the V gene TRBV7-8, with D tentatively TRBD1 (5 bases). CDR1 is SGHVS and CDR2 is FQNEAQ in the germline V gene. With 0 bases removed from V and 12 bases from J, the gap between germline ends came to 14 bases. The CDR3 has 14 residues. In DNA, the CDR3 is TGTGCCAGCAGCTTAGCGGGCGGGATGGGGGAACTGTTTTTT. This encodes CASSLAGGMGELFF.

The chain has TRBV7-8 and TRBJ2-5; D tentatively fits TRBD1 or TRBD2 (5 bases each). This CDR3 is built from 16 residues. V was cut by 7 bases and J by 2 bases, with 20 bases left in between. CDR1 SGHVS and CDR2 FQNEAQ come from the germline V gene. The CDR3 nucleotides are TGTGCCAGCAAACTGTCATGGTTGGGACCTCAAGAGACCCAGTACTTC. It translates to CASKLSWLGPQETQYF.

This sequence joins TRBV11-2 and TRBJ2-1; no clear D gene. V gave up 10 bases and J gave up 6 bases, with 19 bases separating them. Germline V lookup: CDR1 SGHAT, CDR2 FQNNGV. This CDR3 has 14 amino acids. The chain's CDR3 is CAIPRPAPSNEQFF. The CDR3 bases are TGTGCCATTCCTAGGCCCGCCCCCTCCAATGAGCAGTTCTTC.